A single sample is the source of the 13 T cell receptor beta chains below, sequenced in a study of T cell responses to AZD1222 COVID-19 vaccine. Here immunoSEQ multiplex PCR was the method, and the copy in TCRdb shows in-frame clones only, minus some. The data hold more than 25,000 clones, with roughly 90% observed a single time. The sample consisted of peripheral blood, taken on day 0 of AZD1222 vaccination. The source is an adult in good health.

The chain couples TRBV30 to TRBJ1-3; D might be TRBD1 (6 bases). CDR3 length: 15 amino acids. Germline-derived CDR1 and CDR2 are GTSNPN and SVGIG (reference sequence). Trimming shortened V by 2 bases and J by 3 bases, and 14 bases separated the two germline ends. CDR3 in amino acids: CAWSKPGAGGNTIYF. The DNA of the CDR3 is TGTGCCTGGAGTAAACCAGGGGCGGGTGGAAACACCATATATTTT.

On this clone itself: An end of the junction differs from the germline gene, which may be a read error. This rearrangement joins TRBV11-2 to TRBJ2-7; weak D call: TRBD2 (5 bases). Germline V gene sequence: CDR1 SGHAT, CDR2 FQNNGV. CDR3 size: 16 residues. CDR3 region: CASSSTLGQDSYGQYF. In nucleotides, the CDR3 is TGTGCCAGCAGCTCGACCCTCGGGCAGGACTCATACGGGCAGTACTTC. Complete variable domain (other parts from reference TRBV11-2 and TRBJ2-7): EAGVAQSPRYKIIEKRQSVAFWCNPISGHATLYWYQQILGQGPKLLIQFQNNGVVDDSQLPKDRFSAERLKGVDSTLKIQPAKLEDSAVYLCASSSTLGQDSYGQYFGPGTRLTVT.

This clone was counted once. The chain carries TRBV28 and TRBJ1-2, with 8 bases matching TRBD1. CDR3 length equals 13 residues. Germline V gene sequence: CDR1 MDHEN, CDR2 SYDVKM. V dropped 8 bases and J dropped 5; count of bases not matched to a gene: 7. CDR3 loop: CASGSGTGYGYTF. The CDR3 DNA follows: TGTGCCAGCGGTTCCGGGACAGGATATGGCTACACCTTC.

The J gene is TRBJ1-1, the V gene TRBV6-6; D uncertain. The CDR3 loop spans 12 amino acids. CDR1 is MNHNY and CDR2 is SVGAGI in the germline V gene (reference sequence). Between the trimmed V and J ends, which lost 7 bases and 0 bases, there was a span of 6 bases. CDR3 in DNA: TGTGCCAGCATCCGACTGAACACTGAAGCTTTCTTT. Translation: CASIRLNTEAFF.

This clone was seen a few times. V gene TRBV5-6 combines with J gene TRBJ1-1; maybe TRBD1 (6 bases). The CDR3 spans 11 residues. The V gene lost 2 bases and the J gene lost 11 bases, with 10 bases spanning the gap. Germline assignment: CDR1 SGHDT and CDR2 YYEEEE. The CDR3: CASSFAGDAFF. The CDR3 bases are TGTGCCAGCAGCTTTGCAGGGGACGCTTTCTTT.

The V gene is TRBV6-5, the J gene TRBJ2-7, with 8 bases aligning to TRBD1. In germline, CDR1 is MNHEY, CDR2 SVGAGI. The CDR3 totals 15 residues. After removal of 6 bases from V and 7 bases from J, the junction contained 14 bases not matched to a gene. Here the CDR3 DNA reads TGTGCCAGCAGCAACTCAGGGGGCCAGGGTAGAGAGCAGTACTTC. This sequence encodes CASSNSGGQGREQYF.

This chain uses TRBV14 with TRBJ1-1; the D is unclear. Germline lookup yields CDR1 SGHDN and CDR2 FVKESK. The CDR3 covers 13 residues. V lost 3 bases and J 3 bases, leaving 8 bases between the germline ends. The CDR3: CASSQDLDTEAFF. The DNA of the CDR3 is TGTGCCAGCAGCCAGGACCTTGACACTGAAGCTTTCTTT. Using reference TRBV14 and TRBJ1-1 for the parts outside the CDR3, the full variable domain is EAGVTQFPSHSVIEKGQTVTLRCDPISGHDNLYWYRRVMGKEIKFLLHFVKESKQDESGMPNNRFLAERTGGTYSTLKVQPAELEDSGVYFCASSQDLDTEAFFGQGTRLTVV.

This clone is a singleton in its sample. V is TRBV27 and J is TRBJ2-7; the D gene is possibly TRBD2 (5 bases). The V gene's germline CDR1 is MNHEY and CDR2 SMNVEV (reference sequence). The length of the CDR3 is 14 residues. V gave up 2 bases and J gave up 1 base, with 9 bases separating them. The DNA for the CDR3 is TGTGCCAGCAGTTTAACCCGGGGTTCCTACGAGCAGTACTTC. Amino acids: CASSLTRGSYEQYF.

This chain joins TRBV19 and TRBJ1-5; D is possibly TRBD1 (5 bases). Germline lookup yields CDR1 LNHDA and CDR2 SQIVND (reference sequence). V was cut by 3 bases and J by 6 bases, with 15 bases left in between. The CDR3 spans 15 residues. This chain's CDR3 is CASSIGGGRGQPQHF. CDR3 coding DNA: TGTGCCAGTAGTATTGGGGGAGGGAGGGGTCAGCCCCAGCATTTT.

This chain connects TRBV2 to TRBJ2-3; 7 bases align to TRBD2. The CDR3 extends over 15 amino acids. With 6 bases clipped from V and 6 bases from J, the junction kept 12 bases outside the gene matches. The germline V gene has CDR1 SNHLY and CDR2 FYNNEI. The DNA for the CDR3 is TGTGCCAGCAGGGGGGTCGGCGGGAGTGGTGATACGCAGTATTTT. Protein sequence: CASRGVGGSGDTQYF. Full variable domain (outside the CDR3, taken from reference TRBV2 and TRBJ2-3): EPEVTQTPSHQVTQMGQEVILRCVPISNHLYFYWYRQILGQKVEFLVSFYNNEISEKSEIFDDQFSVERPDGSNFTLKIRSTKLEDSAMYFCASRGVGGSGDTQYFGPGTRLTVL.

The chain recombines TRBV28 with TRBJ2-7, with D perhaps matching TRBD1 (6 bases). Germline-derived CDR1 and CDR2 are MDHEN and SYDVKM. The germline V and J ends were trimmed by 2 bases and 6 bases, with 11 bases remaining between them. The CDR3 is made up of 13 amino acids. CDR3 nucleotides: TGTGCCAGCAGTTTAACAGGGTCTCGCGAGCAGTACTTC. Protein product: CASSLTGSREQYF. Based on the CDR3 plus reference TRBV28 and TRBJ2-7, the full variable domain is DVKVTQSSRYLVKRTGEKVFLECVQDMDHENMFWYRQDPGLGLRLIYFSYDVKMKEKGDIPEGYSVSREKKERFSLILESASTNQTSMYLCASSLTGSREQYFGPGTRLTVT.

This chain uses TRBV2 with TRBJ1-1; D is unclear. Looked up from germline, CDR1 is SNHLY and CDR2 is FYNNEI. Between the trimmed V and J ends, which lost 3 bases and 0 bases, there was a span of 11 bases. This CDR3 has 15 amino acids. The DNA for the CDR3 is TGTGCCAGCAGTGATGAGGGCCGGTTGAACACTGAAGCTTTCTTT. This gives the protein CASSDEGRLNTEAFF.

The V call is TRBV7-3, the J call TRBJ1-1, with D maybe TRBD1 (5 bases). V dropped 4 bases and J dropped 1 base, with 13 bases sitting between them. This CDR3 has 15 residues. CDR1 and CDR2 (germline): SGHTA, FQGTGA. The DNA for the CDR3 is TGTGCCAGCAGCTCCACCGACACAGGGAACACTGAAGCTTTCTTT. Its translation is CASSSTDTGNTEAFF.